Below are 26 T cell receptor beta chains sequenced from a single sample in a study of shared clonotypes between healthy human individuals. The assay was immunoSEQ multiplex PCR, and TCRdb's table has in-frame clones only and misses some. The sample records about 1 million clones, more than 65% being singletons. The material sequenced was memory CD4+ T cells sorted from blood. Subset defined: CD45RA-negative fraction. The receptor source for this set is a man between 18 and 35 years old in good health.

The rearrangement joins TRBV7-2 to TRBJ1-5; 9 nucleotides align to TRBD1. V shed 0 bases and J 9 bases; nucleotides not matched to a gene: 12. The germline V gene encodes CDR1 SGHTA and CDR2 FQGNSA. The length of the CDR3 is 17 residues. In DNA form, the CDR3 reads TGTGCCAGCAGCTTAGCGCTCGGGACAGGGTCTACATCGCCCCAGCATTTT. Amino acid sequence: CASSLALGTGSTSPQHF.

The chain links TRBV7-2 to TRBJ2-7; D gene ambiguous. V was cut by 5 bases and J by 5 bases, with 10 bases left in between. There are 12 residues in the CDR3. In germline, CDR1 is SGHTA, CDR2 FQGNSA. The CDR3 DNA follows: TGTGCCAGCAGCCAGGTAGGGAACGAGCAGTACTTC. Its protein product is CASSQVGNEQYF. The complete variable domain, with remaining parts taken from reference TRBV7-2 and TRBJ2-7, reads GAGVSQSPSNKVTEKGKDVELRCDPISGHTALYWYRQSLGQGLEFLIYFQGNSAPDKSGLPSDRFSAERTGGSVSTLTIQRTQQEDSAVYLCASSQVGNEQYFGPGTRLTVT.

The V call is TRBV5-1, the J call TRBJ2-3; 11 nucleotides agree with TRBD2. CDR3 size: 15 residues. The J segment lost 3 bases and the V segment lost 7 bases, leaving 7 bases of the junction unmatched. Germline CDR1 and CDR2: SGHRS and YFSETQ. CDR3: CASGLAGGPTDTQYF. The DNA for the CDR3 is TGCGCCAGCGGATTAGCGGGGGGGCCTACAGATACGCAGTATTTT.

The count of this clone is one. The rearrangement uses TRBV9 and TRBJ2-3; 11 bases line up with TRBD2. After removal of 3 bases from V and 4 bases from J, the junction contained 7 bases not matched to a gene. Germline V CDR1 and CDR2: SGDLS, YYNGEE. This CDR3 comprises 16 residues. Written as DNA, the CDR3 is TGTGCCAGCAGCGAAGTAGCGGGAGGGGTACCAGATACGCAGTATTTT. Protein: CASSEVAGGVPDTQYF.

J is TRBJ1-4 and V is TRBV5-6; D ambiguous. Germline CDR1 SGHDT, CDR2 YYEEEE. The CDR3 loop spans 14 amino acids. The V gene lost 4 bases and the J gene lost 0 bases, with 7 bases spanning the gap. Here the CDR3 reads CASSLTPTNEKLFF. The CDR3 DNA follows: TGTGCCAGCAGCCTGACGCCAACTAATGAAAAACTGTTTTTT.

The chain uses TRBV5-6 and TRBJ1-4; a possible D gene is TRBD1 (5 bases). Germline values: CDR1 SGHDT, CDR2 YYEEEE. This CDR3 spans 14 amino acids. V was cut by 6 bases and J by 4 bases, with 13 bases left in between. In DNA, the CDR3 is TGTGCCAGCACCATGGGACGGAGTAATGAAAAACTGTTTTTT. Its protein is CASTMGRSNEKLFF.

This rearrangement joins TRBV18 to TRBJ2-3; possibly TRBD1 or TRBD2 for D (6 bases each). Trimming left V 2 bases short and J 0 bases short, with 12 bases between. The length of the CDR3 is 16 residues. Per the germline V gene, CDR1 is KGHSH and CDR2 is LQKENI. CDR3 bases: TGTGCCAGCTCACCAAGGGGGGTGGCGAGCACAGATACGCAGTATTTT. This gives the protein CASSPRGVASTDTQYF.

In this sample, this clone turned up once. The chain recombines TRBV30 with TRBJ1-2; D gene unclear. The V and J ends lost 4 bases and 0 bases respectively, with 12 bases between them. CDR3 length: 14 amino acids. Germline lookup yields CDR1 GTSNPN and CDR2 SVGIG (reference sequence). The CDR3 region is CAWTWTGTNYGYTF. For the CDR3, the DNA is TGTGCCTGGACCTGGACGGGGACTAACTATGGCTACACCTTC.

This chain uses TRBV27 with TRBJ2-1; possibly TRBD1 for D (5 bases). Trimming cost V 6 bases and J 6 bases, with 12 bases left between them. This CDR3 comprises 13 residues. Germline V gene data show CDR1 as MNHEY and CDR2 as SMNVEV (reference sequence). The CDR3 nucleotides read TGTGCCAGCAGGGGGCATGGGTTCAATGAGCAGTTCTTC. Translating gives CASRGHGFNEQFF.

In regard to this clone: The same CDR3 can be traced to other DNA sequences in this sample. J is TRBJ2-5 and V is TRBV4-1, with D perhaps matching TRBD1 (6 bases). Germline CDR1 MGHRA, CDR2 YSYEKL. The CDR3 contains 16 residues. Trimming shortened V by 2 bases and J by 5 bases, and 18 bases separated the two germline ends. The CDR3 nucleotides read TGCGCCAGCAGCCAATCTGGGACACCCGGTTGGGAGACCCAGTACTTC. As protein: CASSQSGTPGWETQYF.

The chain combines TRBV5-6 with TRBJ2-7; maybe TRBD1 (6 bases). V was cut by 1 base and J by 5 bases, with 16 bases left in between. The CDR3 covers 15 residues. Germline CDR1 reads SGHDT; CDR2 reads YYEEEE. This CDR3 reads CASSLPGQVTHEQYF. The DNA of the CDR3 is TGTGCCAGCAGCTTGCCGGGACAAGTCACTCACGAGCAGTACTTC.

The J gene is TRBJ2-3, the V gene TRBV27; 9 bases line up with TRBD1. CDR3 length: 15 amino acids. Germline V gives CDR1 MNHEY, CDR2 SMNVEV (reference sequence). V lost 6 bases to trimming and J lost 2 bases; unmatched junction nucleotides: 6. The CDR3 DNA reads TGTGCCAGCAGGCCACAGGGGGCAGTCACAGATACGCAGTATTTT. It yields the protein CASRPQGAVTDTQYF.

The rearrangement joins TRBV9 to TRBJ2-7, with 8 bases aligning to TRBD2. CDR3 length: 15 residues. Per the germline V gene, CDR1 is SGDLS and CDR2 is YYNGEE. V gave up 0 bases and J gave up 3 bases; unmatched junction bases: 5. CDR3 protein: CASSVENSGSYEQYF. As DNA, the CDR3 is TGTGCCAGCAGCGTAGAAAACAGCGGGAGCTACGAGCAGTACTTC.

CDR3 sequence (DNA): TGTGCCAGCTCACCACCGGGCTCACGGGGGGCAGGCTATGGCTACACCTTC. The encoded protein is CASSPPGSRGAGYGYTF. The V and J genes are TRBV18 and TRBJ1-2; D possibly corresponds to TRBD1 (6 bases). The CDR3 is 17 residues long. Trimming left V 0 bases short and J 4 bases short, with 18 bases between. The germline V gene encodes CDR1 KGHSH and CDR2 LQKENI.

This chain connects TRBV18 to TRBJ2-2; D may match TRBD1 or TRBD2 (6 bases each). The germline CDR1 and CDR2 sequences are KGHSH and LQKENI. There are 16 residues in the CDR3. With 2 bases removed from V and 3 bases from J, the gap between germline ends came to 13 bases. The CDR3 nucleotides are TGTGCCAGCTCACCAGCCCAAGGGGGGCACACCGGGGAGCTGTTTTTT. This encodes CASSPAQGGHTGELFF.

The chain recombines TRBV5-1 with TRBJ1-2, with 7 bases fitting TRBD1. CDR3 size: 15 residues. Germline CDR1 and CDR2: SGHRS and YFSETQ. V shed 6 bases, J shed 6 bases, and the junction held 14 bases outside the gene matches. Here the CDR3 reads CASTPWIGTADGYTF. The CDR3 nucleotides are TGCGCCAGCACCCCGTGGATCGGGACAGCGGATGGCTACACCTTC.

This chain's CDR3 is CASSYGSAYNEQFF. Written as DNA, the CDR3 is TGTGCCAGCAGTTATGGTAGCGCCTACAATGAGCAGTTCTTC. This chain uses TRBV6-5 with TRBJ2-1, with D perhaps matching TRBD2 (5 bases). Germline-derived CDR1 and CDR2 are MNHEY and SVGAGI. V was pared by 3 bases and J by 2 bases, with 8 bases between. The CDR3 has 14 residues.

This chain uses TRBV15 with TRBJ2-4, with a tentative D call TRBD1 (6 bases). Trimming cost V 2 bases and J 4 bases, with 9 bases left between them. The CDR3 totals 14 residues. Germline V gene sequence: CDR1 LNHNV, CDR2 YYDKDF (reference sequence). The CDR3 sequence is CATSRTGQKNIQYF. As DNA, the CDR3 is TGTGCCACCAGCAGAACTGGACAGAAAAACATTCAGTACTTC.

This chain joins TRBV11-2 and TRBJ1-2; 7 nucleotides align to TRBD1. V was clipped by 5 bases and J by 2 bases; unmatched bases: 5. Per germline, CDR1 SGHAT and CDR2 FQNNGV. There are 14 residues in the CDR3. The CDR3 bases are TGTGCCAGCAGCCAAGGGGGACAGAACTATGGCTACACCTTC. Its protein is CASSQGGQNYGYTF.

Here the CDR3 reads CASRSDKSGEQFF. CDR3 DNA sequence: TGTGCCAGCAGGAGTGACAAGAGCGGTGAGCAGTTCTTC. The chain carries TRBV2 and TRBJ2-1; possible D gene TRBD2, 5 bases. The germline V gene encodes CDR1 SNHLY and CDR2 FYNNEI. Trimming shortened V by 6 bases and J by 9 bases, and 15 bases separated the two germline ends. The CDR3 is 13 residues long.

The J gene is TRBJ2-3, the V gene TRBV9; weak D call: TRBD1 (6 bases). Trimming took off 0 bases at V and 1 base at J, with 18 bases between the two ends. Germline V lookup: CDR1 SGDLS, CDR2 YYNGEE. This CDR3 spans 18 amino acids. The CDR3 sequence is CASSVAPTGSTGTDTQYF. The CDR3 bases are TGTGCCAGCAGCGTAGCCCCAACAGGGTCAACTGGCACAGATACGCAGTATTTT.

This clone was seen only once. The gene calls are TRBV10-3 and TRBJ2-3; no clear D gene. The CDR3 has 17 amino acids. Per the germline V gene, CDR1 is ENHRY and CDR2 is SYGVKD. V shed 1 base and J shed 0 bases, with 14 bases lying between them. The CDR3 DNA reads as TGTGCCATCAGTGAGTTCACCGTTATGTCTAGCACAGATACGCAGTATTTT. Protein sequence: CAISEFTVMSSTDTQYF.

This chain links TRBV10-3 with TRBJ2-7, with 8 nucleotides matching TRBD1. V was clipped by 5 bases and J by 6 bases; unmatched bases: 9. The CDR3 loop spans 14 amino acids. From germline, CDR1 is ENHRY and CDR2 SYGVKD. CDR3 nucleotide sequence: TGTGCCATCAGTACTGGGACAGGCGTAGGCGAGCAGTACTTC. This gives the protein CAISTGTGVGEQYF.

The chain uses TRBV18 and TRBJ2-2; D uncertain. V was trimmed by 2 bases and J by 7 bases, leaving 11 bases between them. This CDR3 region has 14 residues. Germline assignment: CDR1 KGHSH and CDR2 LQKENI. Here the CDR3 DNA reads TGTGCCAGCTCACCAACCCCCGGCCTCGGGGAGCTGTTTTTT. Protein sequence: CASSPTPGLGELFF.

CDR3 sequence reads: CATSRGTGLNQPQHF. The CDR3 coding sequence is TGTGCCACCAGCAGAGGTACAGGGTTGAATCAGCCCCAGCATTTT. The chain recombines TRBV15 with TRBJ1-5; tentative D call: TRBD1 (6 bases). The CDR3 contains 15 residues. The germline gives CDR1 LNHNV, CDR2 YYDKDF (reference sequence). V was shortened by 1 base and J by 4 bases, with 11 bases between the two germline ends. Full variable domain (outside the CDR3, taken from reference TRBV15 and TRBJ1-5): DAMVIQNPRYQVTQFGKPVTLSCSQTLNHNVMYWYQQKSSQAPKLLFHYYDKDFNNEADTPDNFQSRRPNTSFCFLDIRSPGLGDTAMYLCATSRGTGLNQPQHFGDGTRLSIL.

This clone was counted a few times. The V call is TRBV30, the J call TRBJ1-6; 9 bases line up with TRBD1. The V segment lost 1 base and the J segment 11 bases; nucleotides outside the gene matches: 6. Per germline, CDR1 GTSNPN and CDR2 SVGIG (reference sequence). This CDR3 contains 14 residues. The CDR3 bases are TGTGCCTGGAGTGCGGGACAGGGTAGGACACCCCTCCACTTT. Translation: CAWSAGQGRTPLHF. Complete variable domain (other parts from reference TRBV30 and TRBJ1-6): SQTIHQWPATLVQPVGSPLSLECTVEGTSNPNLYWYRQAAGRGLQLLFYSVGIGQISSEVPQNLSASRPQDRQFILSSKKLLLSDSGFYLCAWSAGQGRTPLHFGNGTRLTVT.